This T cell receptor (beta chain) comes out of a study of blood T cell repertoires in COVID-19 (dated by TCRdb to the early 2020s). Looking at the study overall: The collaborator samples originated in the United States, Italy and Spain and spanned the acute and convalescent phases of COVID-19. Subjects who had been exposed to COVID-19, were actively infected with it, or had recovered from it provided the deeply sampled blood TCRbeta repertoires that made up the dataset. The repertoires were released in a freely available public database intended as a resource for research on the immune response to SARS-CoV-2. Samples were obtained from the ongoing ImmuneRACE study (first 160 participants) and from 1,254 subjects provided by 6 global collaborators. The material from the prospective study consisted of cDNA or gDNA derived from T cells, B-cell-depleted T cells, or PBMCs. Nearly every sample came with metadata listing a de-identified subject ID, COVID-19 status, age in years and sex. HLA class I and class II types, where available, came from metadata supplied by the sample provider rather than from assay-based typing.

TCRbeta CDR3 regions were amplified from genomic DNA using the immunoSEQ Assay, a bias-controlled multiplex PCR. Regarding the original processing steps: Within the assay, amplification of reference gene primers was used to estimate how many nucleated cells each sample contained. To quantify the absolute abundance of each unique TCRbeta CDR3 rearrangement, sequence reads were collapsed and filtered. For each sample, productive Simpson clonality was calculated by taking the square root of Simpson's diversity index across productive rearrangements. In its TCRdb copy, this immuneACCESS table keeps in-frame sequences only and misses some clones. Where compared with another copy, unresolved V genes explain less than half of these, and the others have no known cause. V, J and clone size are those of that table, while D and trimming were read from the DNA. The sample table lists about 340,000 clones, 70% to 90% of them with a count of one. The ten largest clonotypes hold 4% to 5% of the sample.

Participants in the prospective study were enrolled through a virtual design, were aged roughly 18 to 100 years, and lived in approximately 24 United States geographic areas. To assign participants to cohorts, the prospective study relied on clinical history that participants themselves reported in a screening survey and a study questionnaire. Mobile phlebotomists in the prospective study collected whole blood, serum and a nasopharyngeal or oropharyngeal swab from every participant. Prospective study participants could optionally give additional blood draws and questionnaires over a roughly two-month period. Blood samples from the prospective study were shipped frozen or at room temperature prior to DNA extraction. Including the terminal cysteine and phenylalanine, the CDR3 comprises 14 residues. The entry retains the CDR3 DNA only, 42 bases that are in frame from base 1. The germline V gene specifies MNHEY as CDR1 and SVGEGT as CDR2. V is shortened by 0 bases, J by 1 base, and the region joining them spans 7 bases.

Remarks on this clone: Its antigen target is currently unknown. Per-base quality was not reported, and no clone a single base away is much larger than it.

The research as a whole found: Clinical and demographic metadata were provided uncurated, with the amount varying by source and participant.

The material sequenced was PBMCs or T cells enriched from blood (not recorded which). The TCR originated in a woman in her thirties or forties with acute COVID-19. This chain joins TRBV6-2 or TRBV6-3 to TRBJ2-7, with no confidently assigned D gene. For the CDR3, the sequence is CASSYSGKSYEQYF. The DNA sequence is TGTGCCAGCAGTTACTCTGGCAAGTCCTACGAGCAGTACTTC.